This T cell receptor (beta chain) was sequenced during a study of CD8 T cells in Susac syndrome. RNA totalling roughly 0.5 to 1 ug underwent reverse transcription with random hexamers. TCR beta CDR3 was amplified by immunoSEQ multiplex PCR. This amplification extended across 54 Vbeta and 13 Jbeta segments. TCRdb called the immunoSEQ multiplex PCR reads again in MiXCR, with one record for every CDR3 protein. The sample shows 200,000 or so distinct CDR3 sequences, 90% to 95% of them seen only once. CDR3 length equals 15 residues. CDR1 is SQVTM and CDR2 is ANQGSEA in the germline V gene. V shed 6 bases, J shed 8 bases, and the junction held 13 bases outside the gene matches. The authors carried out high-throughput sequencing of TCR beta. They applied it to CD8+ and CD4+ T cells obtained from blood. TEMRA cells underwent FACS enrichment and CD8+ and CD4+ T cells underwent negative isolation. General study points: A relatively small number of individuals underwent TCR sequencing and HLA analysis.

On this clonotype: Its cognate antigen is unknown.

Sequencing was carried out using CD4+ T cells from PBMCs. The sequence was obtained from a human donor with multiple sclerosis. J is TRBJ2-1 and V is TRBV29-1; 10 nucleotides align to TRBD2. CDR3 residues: CSVMGGTSAPDEQFF. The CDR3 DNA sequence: TGCAGCGTAATGGGGGGGACTAGCGCCCCAGATGAGCAGTTCTTC.